This TCR beta chain derives from a study of tumor-infiltrating lymphocytes in primary liver carcinoma. Synthesis of TCR beta cDNA was carried out from about 500 ng total RNA with a constant-region primer. Three rounds of nested multiplex PCR with slightly modified ARM-PCR produced TCR beta libraries. TRBV1-TRBV30 forward primers paired with a C-beta reverse primer drove the first two PCR rounds, ten to eleven cycles each. A single record per CDR3 protein comes from TCRdb applying MiXCR to the multiplex PCR reads. The sample records 300,000 to 350,000 distinct CDR3 sequences, about 61% being singletons. A single count supports this clonotype. This may come from a read error, since a much larger clone is one base off. RNA isolated from unsorted whole blood supplied the blood RNA, with germline DNA also extracted. CDR3 length equals 15 residues.

Sequences were obtained from peripheral blood. The rearrangement uses TRBV12-3 or TRBV12-4 and TRBJ1-5; D uncertain. The sequence was obtained from a man aged 40-50 years with primary liver carcinoma and hepatitis B virus infection. The CDR3 DNA sequence: TGTACCAGCAGTCCTTTCCACCGTAGCAATCAGCCCCAGCATTTT. Translation: CTSSPFHRSNQPQHF.